This T cell receptor (beta chain) was sequenced during a study of blood T cell repertoires in COVID-19. This CDR3 region has 15 residues. The junction had 9 bases not matched to a gene; V was cut back by 5 bases and J by 5 bases. The germline CDR1 and CDR2 sequences are SNHLY and FYNNEI. Authors' analysis steps: Estimated nucleated cell counts came from reference gene primer amplification. The method was immunoSEQ multiplex PCR; TCRdb's version includes in-frame clones alone and lacks a portion of them. Clone size and V and J calls were adopted from that table, with D and trimming inferred from the DNA. The sample lists a few hundred thousand clones, more than 75% occurring once. Clinical history reported by participants formed the basis on which cohorts were assigned. Recovery among Cohort 3 donors was established by two negative PCRs, clearance, or symptom resolution.

Input material: PBMCs or T cells enriched from blood (not recorded which). This receptor was identified in a man under 40 who had recovered from COVID-19. The J gene is TRBJ1-1, the V gene TRBV2, with 9 bases lining up with TRBD1. As DNA, the CDR3 is TGTGCCAGCAGTCCGGACAGGGGCCTAGGGACTGAAGCTTTCTTT. The encoded protein is CASSPDRGLGTEAFF. Based on the CDR3 plus reference TRBV2 and TRBJ1-1, the full variable domain is EPEVTQTPSHQVTQMGQEVILRCVPISNHLYFYWYRQILGQKVEFLVSFYNNEISEKSEIFDDQFSVERPDGSNFTLKIRSTKLEDSAMYFCASSPDRGLGTEAFFGQGTRLTVV.